This T cell receptor (beta chain) was retrieved from a study of blood T cell repertoires in COVID-19. Across the study: From the United States, Italy and Spain came samples of acute and convalescent COVID-19.

Authors' data handling: Amplification from reference gene primers served as the basis for estimated nucleated cell counts. Produced via immunoSEQ multiplex PCR; TCRdb's table is partial and in-frame only. Clonal size and the V and J genes are those of that table, whereas D and trimming came from the DNA. The sample includes about 310,000 clones, 75% to 90% of them seen just once. Trimming took off 7 bases at V and 2 bases at J, with 15 bases between the two ends. The CDR3 extends over 13 amino acids. CDR1 SQVTM and CDR2 ANQGSEA come from the germline V gene. Donors of Cohort 3 who recovered were those that had two negative PCRs, clearance, or symptom resolution.

This sequence was found in a man between 25 and 39 years old who had recovered from COVID-19. The chain has TRBV29-1 and TRBJ2-7; maybe TRBD1 (6 bases). The sequenced material came from PBMCs or T cells enriched from blood (not recorded which). The CDR3 is CSAKGDRTYEQYF. Written as DNA, the CDR3 is TGCAGCGCCAAGGGTGACAGGACCTACGAGCAGTACTTC.